This T cell receptor (beta chain) was recorded in a study of T cells after posttransplantation cyclophosphamide. Broader study findings: TRB overlap between skin or GI tissue T cells and blood was limited. Later post-transplant blood repertoires were often dominated by donor CD8+ memory clones. TRB clonality was highly associated with recipient CMV seropositivity and reactivation.

This related bone marrow graft donor gave peripheral blood on the day of marrow donation. Method: immunoSEQ multiplex PCR; TCRdb's copy keeps in-frame clones and lacks some. Singletons are absent from the sample, which has around 35,000 clones. This CDR3 has 17 residues. From germline, CDR1 is PRHDT and CDR2 FYEKMQ (reference sequence). V was shortened by 4 bases and J by 1 base, with 20 bases between the two germline ends. This clone showed up many times. As yet, its antigen is unknown. Sequencing was done on a sample of PBMCs. V usage is TRBV13 and J usage is TRBJ2-7, with D possibly being TRBD2 (5 bases). The TCR was taken from a woman aged 50 to 60 in good health and a related stem cell transplant donor. CDR3 DNA sequence: TGTGCCAGCAGCTCGAGGGATTCTAGCAGACTTTCCTACGAGCAGTACTTC. Its protein is CASSSRDSSRLSYEQYF.